The 24 T cell receptor beta chains below were found in one sample sequenced in a study of spatial heterogeneity in lung cancer. This sample's time point: sample taken at primary tumor resection. Whole RNA was taken from tumor, nontumor lung or frozen PBMC; it was then sequenced unsorted. TCRdb fed the 5' RACE reads into MiXCR, producing one record per CDR3 protein. The sample carries about 42,000 distinct CDR3 sequences, approximately 7% recorded once. The material sequenced was PBMCs, taken at surgery. The receptors shown here come from a female donor with early-stage non-small cell lung cancer.

This clonotype was observed a few times. The chain recombines TRBV5-4 with TRBJ1-5; no firm D call. The CDR3 runs 15 residues. CDR1 is SGHNT, CDR2 YYREEE, per germline (reference sequence). Trimming removed 4 bases from V and 0 bases from J, with 11 bases in between. CDR3 sequence: CASSRGTDSNQPQHF. CDR3 nucleotide sequence: TGTGCCAGCAGCCGCGGTACGGATAGCAATCAGCCCCAGCATTTT.

This clonotype was counted between two and nine times. The V gene is TRBV12-3 or TRBV12-4, the J gene TRBJ2-2; D is possibly TRBD1 (6 bases). The V gene lost 10 bases and the J gene lost 4 bases, with 13 bases spanning the gap. The CDR3 loop spans 13 amino acids. CDR3 sequence: CATNRVGTGELFF. CDR3 coding DNA: TGTGCCACAAACAGGGTCGGCACCGGGGAGCTGTTTTTT.

This clonotype was counted between two and nine times. This chain joins TRBV6-6 and TRBJ2-7, with 15 nucleotides matching TRBD2. With V trimmed by 0 bases and J by 3 bases, 12 bases remained unmatched. The CDR3 has 20 amino acids. Germline V CDR1 and CDR2: MNHNY, SVGAGI (reference sequence). The CDR3 DNA reads TGTGCCAGCAGTTACTCGATTGCCGGGACTAGCGGGGGGCCCATCTACGAGCAGTACTTC. Translated, it gives CASSYSIAGTSGGPIYEQYF.

The chain combines TRBV7-9 with TRBJ2-1; D may be TRBD2 (6 bases). The V end was cut by 2 bases, the J end by 0 bases, with 11 bases between. There are 16 residues in the CDR3. Germline V gene sequence: CDR1 SEHNR, CDR2 FQNEAQ (reference sequence). CDR3 sequence: CASSLRGRSSYNEQFF. CDR3 DNA sequence: TGTGCCAGCAGCTTAAGAGGGAGGAGCTCCTACAATGAGCAGTTCTTC.

This clonotype was counted many times. The DNA of the CDR3 is TGTGCCAGCAGCCCAGTCCTAGCAATGGATACGCAGTATTTT. This codes for CASSPVLAMDTQYF. The V gene is TRBV7-2, the J gene TRBJ2-3; possibly TRBD2 for D (5 bases). This CDR3 has 14 residues. The V end lost 5 bases, the J end lost 6 bases, and 15 bases lay between the germline ends. Looked up from germline, CDR1 is SGHTA and CDR2 is FQGNSA.

The chain uses TRBV20-1 and TRBJ1-3; D possibly corresponds to TRBD1 (5 bases). This CDR3 has 14 residues. Germline V gene sequence: CDR1 DFQATT, CDR2 SNEGSKA (reference sequence). Trimming took off 5 bases at V and 2 bases at J, with 13 bases between the two ends. The CDR3 nucleotides are TGCAGTGCTGTAGGATGGGGCGCTGGAAACACCATATATTTT. Translating it yields CSAVGWGAGNTIYF.

This clonotype was found a few times. The chain is built from TRBV12-3 or TRBV12-4 and TRBJ2-2; 9 bases match TRBD1. The CDR3 runs 15 residues. The V and J ends lost 5 bases and 6 bases, in that order; junction bases with no gene match: 7. The CDR3 here is CASSPSGTGSGELFF. The CDR3 region has the DNA TGTGCCAGCAGTCCCTCCGGGACAGGGTCCGGGGAGCTGTTTTTT.

This clonotype was observed at least ten times. V gene TRBV6-6 combines with J gene TRBJ2-7; D unclear. The CDR3 spans 16 residues. V gave up 2 bases and J gave up 0 bases, with 14 bases separating them. In germline, CDR1 is MNHNY, CDR2 SVGAGI (reference sequence). CDR3 residues: CASSYLGTIFSYEQYF. The DNA of the CDR3 is TGTGCCAGCAGTTACCTCGGCACAATCTTCTCCTACGAGCAGTACTTC.

This clonotype was seen only a few times. This chain connects TRBV7-2 to TRBJ2-7, with D possibly being TRBD1 or TRBD2 (6 bases each). The V end lost 8 bases, the J end lost 3 bases, and 17 bases lay between the germline ends. The CDR3 has 14 residues. Germline lookup yields CDR1 SGHTA and CDR2 FQGNSA. The CDR3 bases are TGTGCCAGCCGCCCCGGGGGCCCTGTCTACGAGCAGTACTTC. Translation: CASRPGGPVYEQYF.

The chain uses TRBV27 and TRBJ1-2, with D possibly being TRBD1 (5 bases). V dropped 2 bases and J dropped 6 bases, with 13 bases sitting between them. CDR1 MNHEY and CDR2 SMNVEV come from the germline V gene (reference sequence). This CDR3 is built from 14 residues. CDR3: CASSLVRGNHGYTF. Here the CDR3 DNA reads TGTGCCAGCAGTTTAGTCCGGGGGAATCATGGCTACACCTTC.

This clonotype was detected many times. CDR3 in amino acids: CASSVSKSTNEKLFF. As DNA, the CDR3 is TGTGCCAGCAGCGTTAGCAAGTCAACTAATGAAAAACTGTTTTTT. The V gene is TRBV9, the J gene TRBJ1-4; no reliable D call. V shed 2 bases and J shed 0 bases, with 8 bases lying between them. The CDR3 is 15 residues long. From germline, CDR1 is SGDLS and CDR2 YYNGEE.

This clonotype was detected many times. The J gene is TRBJ1-1, the V gene TRBV20-1, with D unclear. Trimming removed 3 bases at V and 6 bases at J, with 14 bases between. Germline V gene lookup returns CDR1 DFQATT and CDR2 SNEGSKA (reference sequence). The CDR3 has 13 amino acids. The CDR3 spells CSARGTPPAEAFF. CDR3 nucleotides: TGCAGTGCTAGGGGCACTCCGCCGGCTGAAGCTTTCTTT.

At least ten counts were recorded for this clonotype. The genes are TRBV11-2 and TRBJ2-5; 9 bases are shared with TRBD1. CDR3 length equals 15 residues. Germline V gene sequence: CDR1 SGHAT, CDR2 FQNNGV. V gave up 5 bases and J gave up 4 bases; unmatched junction bases: 8. In DNA, the CDR3 is TGTGCCAGCAGCAAATTCACAGGGGGCTTAGAGACCCAGTACTTC. This codes for CASSKFTGGLETQYF.

In this sample, this clonotype turned up many times. The chain has TRBV7-2 and TRBJ2-1, with 13 bases that match TRBD2. Germline CDR1 reads SGHTA; CDR2 reads FQGNSA. Trimming took 5 bases from V and 6 from J; bases not matched to a gene: 7. CDR3 size: 16 residues. The DNA of the CDR3 is TGTGCCAGCAGCCAGGGCGGGACTAGCGGGGTCAATGAGCAGTTCTTC. Protein sequence: CASSQGGTSGVNEQFF.

This clonotype was observed at least ten times. The V gene is TRBV7-2, the J gene TRBJ2-1, with TRBD1 matching 9 bases. Per germline, CDR1 SGHTA and CDR2 FQGNSA. Trimming removed 4 bases from V and 6 bases from J; junction bases left unmatched: 4. The length of the CDR3 is 14 residues. CDR3 nucleotides: TGTGCCAGCAGCTCCCGGACAGGGGCCAATGAGCAGTTCTTC. It encodes CASSSRTGANEQFF.

V and J are TRBV20-1 and TRBJ2-7; 13 bases line up with TRBD2. V lost 6 bases, J lost 0 bases, and 5 bases stayed unmatched. The CDR3 totals 15 residues. Germline CDR1 is DFQATT and CDR2 is SNEGSKA (reference sequence). The CDR3 sequence is CSAWRTSGSSYEQYF. CDR3 bases: TGCAGTGCATGGAGGACTAGCGGGAGCTCCTACGAGCAGTACTTC.

The sample holds many counts of this clonotype. The V and J genes are TRBV12-3 or TRBV12-4 and TRBJ2-1; D ambiguous. V was pared by 6 bases and J by 8 bases, with 14 bases between. This CDR3 spans 13 amino acids. As DNA, the CDR3 is TGTGCCAGCAGGCAAAAAAGGTACGATGAGCAGTTCTTC. Translation: CASRQKRYDEQFF.

This clonotype was seen only a few times. The chain combines TRBV5-1 with TRBJ2-2, with D unresolved. V was clipped by 4 bases and J by 0 bases, with 10 bases between them. Germline lookup yields CDR1 SGHRS and CDR2 YFSETQ. The CDR3 loop spans 15 amino acids. CDR3 amino acids: CASSADGSNTGELFF. The CDR3 coding sequence is TGCGCCAGCAGCGCGGACGGATCGAACACCGGGGAGCTGTTTTTT.

Remarks on this clonotype: A much larger clonotype is one base distant, so this may be a read error. The CDR3 carries no conserved terminal phenylalanine or tryptophan, so it likely arises from a read error. The chain links TRBV3-1 to TRBJ1-1; D is unclear. Germline-derived CDR1 and CDR2 are LGHDT and YNNKEL (reference sequence). V lost 4 bases and J lost 3, with 12 bases in between. The CDR3 sequence is 14 residues long. The CDR3 sequence: CASSRPDPHTEAFL. Written as DNA, the CDR3 is TGTGCCAGCAGCCGCCCGGATCCCCACACTGAAGCTTTCCTT.

This clonotype was counted ten times or more. J is TRBJ1-4 and V is TRBV7-9; 7 positions match TRBD1. This CDR3 is 14 amino acids long. J lost 10 bases, V lost 6 bases, and 11 bases had no gene match. Germline-derived CDR1 and CDR2 are SEHNR and FQNEAQ (reference sequence). For the CDR3, the DNA is TGTGCCAGCAGACTAGGGGACAGCGCGGGAAAACTGTTTTTT. Protein product: CASRLGDSAGKLFF. The full variable domain, with the rest looked up from reference TRBV7-9 and TRBJ1-4, is DTGVSQNPRHKITKRGQNVTFRCDPISEHNRLYWYRQTLGQGPEFLTYFQNEAQLEKSRLLSDRFSAERPKGSFSTLEIQRTEQGDSAMYLCASRLGDSAGKLFFGSGTQLSVL.

This clonotype showed up just a few times. The chain joins TRBV4-1 to TRBJ2-5; possibly TRBD1 or TRBD2 for D (6 bases each). The CDR3 totals 15 residues. CDR1 is MGHRA and CDR2 is YSYEKL in the germline V gene. V lost 0 bases and J lost 4, with 12 bases in between. For the CDR3, the DNA is TGCGCCAGCAGCCAAGAATCGGGGGCCAGAGAGACCCAGTACTTC. Translating gives CASSQESGARETQYF.

There are many counts of this clonotype. Here the CDR3 reads CAISEGHSPPNEKLFF. CDR3 DNA sequence: TGTGCCATCAGTGAGGGACACTCCCCACCCAATGAAAAACTGTTTTTT. The V gene is TRBV10-3, the J gene TRBJ1-4; TRBD1 is a possible D gene (5 bases). Germline V lookup: CDR1 ENHRY, CDR2 SYGVKD. V was pared by 2 bases and J by 5 bases, with 15 bases between. The CDR3 contains 16 residues.

In its sample, this clonotype was seen many times. The rearrangement links TRBV6-5 to TRBJ1-4; TRBD1 aligns across 7 bases. The germline CDR1 and CDR2 sequences are MNHEY and SVGAGI. The CDR3 is 15 residues long. J lost 8 bases, V lost 6 bases, and 12 bases had no gene match. This chain's CDR3 is CASRLGTAVGEKLFF. The CDR3 bases are TGTGCCAGCAGACTCGGGACAGCGGTAGGCGAAAAACTGTTTTTT.

This clonotype was detected many times. The chain links TRBV6-4 to TRBJ2-3, with D tentatively TRBD2 (5 bases). V was shortened by 6 bases and J by 4 bases, with 14 bases between the two germline ends. CDR3 length: 14 amino acids. Germline CDR1 is MRHNA and CDR2 is SNTAGT. In DNA, the CDR3 is TGTGCCAGCAGCCTACTAGTTACGTCAGATACGCAGTATTTT. Encoded protein: CASSLLVTSDTQYF.